This T cell receptor (beta chain) comes out of a study of blood T cell repertoires in COVID-19. The overall study: From the United States, Italy and Spain came samples of acute and convalescent COVID-19.

V lost 5 bases, J lost 7 bases, and 10 bases stayed unmatched. The CDR3 has 14 amino acids. Germline-derived CDR1 and CDR2 are SGHVS and FQNEAQ. Sequencing used immunoSEQ multiplex PCR; TCRdb keeps in-frame clones, though not all of them. The sample holds 250,000 to 400,000 clones, more than 90% seen once. The source of this sequence is a man in his sixties who had recovered from COVID-19. Material: PBMCs or T cells enriched from blood (not recorded which). J is TRBJ2-7 and V is TRBV7-8, with 8 bases fitting TRBD2. The CDR3: CASSPVRLAREQYF. The CDR3 DNA sequence: TGTGCCAGCAGCCCCGTTCGACTAGCGAGAGAGCAGTACTTC.